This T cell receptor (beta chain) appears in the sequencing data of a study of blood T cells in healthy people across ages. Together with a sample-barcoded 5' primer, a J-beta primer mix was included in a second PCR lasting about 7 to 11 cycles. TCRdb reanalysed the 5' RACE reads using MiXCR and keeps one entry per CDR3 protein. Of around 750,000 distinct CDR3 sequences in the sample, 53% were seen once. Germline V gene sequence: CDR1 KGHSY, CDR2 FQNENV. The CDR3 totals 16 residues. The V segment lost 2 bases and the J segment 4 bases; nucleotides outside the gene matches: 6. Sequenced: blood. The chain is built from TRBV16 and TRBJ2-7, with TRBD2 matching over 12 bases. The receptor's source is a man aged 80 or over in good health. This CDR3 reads CASSQVLAGGPYEQYF. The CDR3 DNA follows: TGTGCCAGCAGCCAAGTCCTAGCGGGAGGGCCTTACGAGCAGTACTTC.